The 23 T cell receptor beta chains given below trace back to one sample, sequenced in a study of control samples from healthy donors and cancer patients (dated by TCRdb to 2020 to 2022). The method was the immunoSEQ multiplex PCR assay. TCRdb mirrors the immuneACCESS table, restricted to in-frame sequences. Some clones are absent from its copies; in checked studies, under half trace to an unresolved V gene, and the reason for the others is unknown. For this sample the table gives fewer than 95,000 clones, of which 70% to 90% were detected only once. The ten largest clones capture around a fifth of the sample. The sequencing input was blood. These receptor sequences come from a man aged 25 to 40 in good health.

V is TRBV29-1 and J is TRBJ2-1, with 7 bases matching TRBD1. Germline assignment: CDR1 SQVTM and CDR2 ANQGSEA. The CDR3 has 12 residues. The V gene end was trimmed by 7 bases and the J gene end by 0 bases; junction bases not matched to a gene: 0. The chain's CDR3 is CSGTGSYNEQFF. The CDR3 DNA reads TGCAGCGGGACAGGCTCCTACAATGAGCAGTTCTTC.

The chain carries TRBV7-2 and TRBJ1-6, with TRBD1 matching 7 bases. Germline CDR1 SGHTA, CDR2 FQGNSA. This CDR3 has 14 residues. Germline trimming cut 6 bases from V and 8 bases from J; bases unmatched to any gene: 7. The CDR3 here is CASSKDRAYSPLHF. The CDR3 DNA follows: TGTGCCAGCAGTAAAGACAGGGCTTATTCACCCCTCCACTTT. Full variable domain (rest looked up from reference TRBV7-2 and TRBJ1-6): GAGVSQSPSNKVTEKGKDVELRCDPISGHTALYWYRQSLGQGLEFLIYFQGNSAPDKSGLPSDRFSAERTGGSVSTLTIQRTQQEDSAVYLCASSKDRAYSPLHFGNGTRLTVT.

This chain connects TRBV18 to TRBJ1-2; no definite D call. Germline CDR1 and CDR2: KGHSH and LQKENI. The CDR3 covers 12 residues. The V and J ends lost 2 bases and 6 bases respectively, with 7 bases between them. CDR3 sequence reads: CASSPGHDGYTF. CDR3 DNA: TGTGCCAGCTCACCAGGGCACGATGGCTACACCTTC.

V is TRBV19 and J is TRBJ1-1, with 7 bases identical to TRBD1. J lost 4 bases, V lost 6 bases, and 11 bases had no gene match. This CDR3 contains 15 residues. Per germline, CDR1 LNHDA and CDR2 SQIVND (reference sequence). CDR3 bases: TGTGCCAGTAGATACAGGGGCCCGGCCGTCACTGAAGCTTTCTTT. Translated: CASRYRGPAVTEAFF.

This sequence joins TRBV5-5 and TRBJ2-1; 7 bases are a match to TRBD1. The germline V gene has CDR1 SGHKS and CDR2 YYEKEE (reference sequence). Trimming cost V 4 bases and J 3 bases; bases outside gene matches: 7. The CDR3 is made up of 15 amino acids. CDR3 DNA: TGTGCCAGCAGCCCGACAGGGATCGACTACAATGAGCAGTTCTTC. Its protein is CASSPTGIDYNEQFF. The full variable domain, rest sourced from reference TRBV5-5 and TRBJ2-1, is DAGVTQSPTHLIKTRGQQVTLRCSPISGHKSVSWYQQVLGQGPQFIFQYYEKEERGRGNFPDRFSARQFPNYSSELNVNALLLGDSALYLCASSPTGIDYNEQFFGPGTRLTVL.

This clone appeared once. V usage is TRBV5-6 and J usage is TRBJ1-2; D uncertain. V lost 4 bases, J lost 8 bases, and 18 bases lay in between. The CDR3 is 14 amino acids. Germline lookup yields CDR1 SGHDT and CDR2 YYEEEE. This CDR3 reads CASSPVGGLGGYTF. The DNA of the CDR3 is TGTGCCAGCAGCCCGGTGGGCGGCCTCGGGGGCTACACCTTC.

The chain uses TRBV19 and TRBJ2-1, with 9 bases matching TRBD1. The CDR3 is 15 residues long. Germline V lookup: CDR1 LNHDA, CDR2 SQIVND (reference sequence). V lost 5 bases, J lost 2 bases, and 4 bases stayed unmatched. The DNA of the CDR3 is TGTGCCAGTAGTGCCGGGACAGGGACCTACAATGAGCAGTTCTTC. Translating gives CASSAGTGTYNEQFF.

This chain connects TRBV5-6 to TRBJ2-2; tentatively, D is TRBD1 or TRBD2 (5 bases each). Germline lookup yields CDR1 SGHDT and CDR2 YYEEEE. The CDR3 sequence is 16 residues long. V was cut by 4 bases and J by 2 bases, with 15 bases left in between. The CDR3 DNA is TGTGCCAGCAGCCGACGGGGACCTATTAACACCGGGGAGCTGTTTTTT. Translating it yields CASSRRGPINTGELFF.

In this sample, this clone turned up a few times. This sequence joins TRBV20-1 and TRBJ1-4, with D tentatively TRBD1 (5 bases). V was pared by 3 bases and J by 6 bases, with 14 bases between. Germline assignment: CDR1 DFQATT and CDR2 SNEGSKA (reference sequence). This CDR3 contains 14 residues. CDR3 nucleotide sequence: TGCAGTGCTAGTCACTCGGCAGGGTATGAAAAACTGTTTTTT. This sequence encodes CSASHSAGYEKLFF.

The rearrangement uses TRBV6-1 and TRBJ2-4; D gene ambiguous. V was clipped by 1 base and J by 7 bases, with 2 bases between them. Germline-derived CDR1 and CDR2 are MNHNS and SASEGT. The CDR3 runs to 11 residues. DNA for the CDR3: TGTGCCAGCAGTGAAGTTAACATTCAGTACTTC. It is translated as CASSEVNIQYF.

V usage is TRBV19 and J usage is TRBJ1-2; 7 bases fit TRBD1. Germline values: CDR1 LNHDA, CDR2 SQIVND (reference sequence). The CDR3 sequence is 13 residues long. The V gene end was trimmed by 6 bases and the J gene end by 3 bases; junction bases not matched to a gene: 4. CDR3 sequence (DNA): TGTGCCAGTAGCCCGACAGGGCACTATGGCTACACCTTC. Residues: CASSPTGHYGYTF.

The chain carries TRBV6-5 and TRBJ2-6; possibly TRBD1 for D (5 bases). CDR1 is MNHEY and CDR2 is SVGAGI in the germline V gene. The CDR3 covers 15 residues. V lost 6 bases and J lost 1, with 10 bases in between. The CDR3 DNA sequence: TGTGCCAGCAGCCAGGACACATCTGGGGCCAACGTCCTGACTTTC. It encodes CASSQDTSGANVLTF.

This chain joins TRBV27 and TRBJ1-5; TRBD1 matches 7 bases. The V gene end was trimmed by 2 bases and the J gene end by 5 bases; junction bases not matched to a gene: 0. The CDR3 is 13 amino acids. Germline V gene data show CDR1 as MNHEY and CDR2 as SMNVEV (reference sequence). In DNA, the CDR3 is TGTGCCAGCAGTTTACAGGGGGATCAGCCCCAGCATTTT. Its translation is CASSLQGDQPQHF.

The chain is built from TRBV10-3 and TRBJ2-7; D is uncertain. This CDR3 has 13 residues. V dropped 6 bases and J dropped 3 bases, with 12 bases sitting between them. The germline gives CDR1 ENHRY, CDR2 SYGVKD. The CDR3 protein is CAISPTPGYEQYF. The DNA of the CDR3 is TGTGCCATCAGCCCTACCCCCGGCTACGAGCAGTACTTC.

The J gene is TRBJ2-2, the V gene TRBV11-2; 9 bases map to TRBD1. The CDR3 extends over 15 amino acids. V shed 1 base, J shed 4 bases, and the junction held 1 base outside the gene matches. Germline values: CDR1 SGHAT, CDR2 FQNNGV. The CDR3 coding sequence is TGTGCCAGCAGCTTAGGGGACAGGGCCACCGGGGAGCTGTTTTTT. Its protein is CASSLGDRATGELFF.

This clone came up a few times. V gene TRBV19 combines with J gene TRBJ2-5; the D gene is possibly TRBD2 (7 bases). Trimming took off 7 bases at V and 1 base at J, with 19 bases between the two ends. The CDR3 is 16 residues long. Germline lookup yields CDR1 LNHDA and CDR2 SQIVND (reference sequence). The CDR3 spells CASNVMAGATQETQYF. For the CDR3, the DNA is TGTGCCAGTAATGTGATGGCGGGGGCTACCCAAGAGACCCAGTACTTC.

The rearrangement uses TRBV13 and TRBJ2-5; 7 bases align to TRBD1. With V trimmed by 5 bases and J by 2 bases, 5 bases remained unmatched. This CDR3 is 14 amino acids long. The germline V gene encodes CDR1 PRHDT and CDR2 FYEKMQ (reference sequence). The CDR3 is CASSRRTGQETQYF. The CDR3 DNA is TGTGCCAGCAGCCGACGGACAGGACAAGAGACCCAGTACTTC.

The chain employs TRBV18 and TRBJ1-2; a weak D match, TRBD1 (6 bases). V was pared by 3 bases and J by 6 bases, with 14 bases between. CDR1 and CDR2 (germline): KGHSH, LQKENI. The length of the CDR3 is 14 residues. CDR3 in amino acids: CASSPTTGMDGYTF. DNA of the CDR3: TGTGCCAGCTCACCGACAACAGGGATGGATGGCTACACCTTC. Supplemented by reference TRBV18 and TRBJ1-2, the full variable domain reads NAGVMQNPRHLVRRRGQEARLRCSPMKGHSHVYWYRQLPEEGLKFMVYLQKENIIDESGMPKERFSAEFPKEGPSILRIQQVVRGDSAAYFCASSPTTGMDGYTFGSGTRLTVV.

V gene TRBV5-1 combines with J gene TRBJ1-6; 9 nucleotides agree with TRBD1. Germline lookup yields CDR1 SGHRS and CDR2 YFSETQ. The CDR3 is made up of 15 amino acids. The J segment lost 5 bases and the V segment lost 10 bases, leaving 10 bases of the junction unmatched. The CDR3 sequence: CASRAGQGHNSPLHF. The CDR3 region has the DNA TGCGCCTCAAGGGCGGGACAGGGCCATAATTCACCCCTCCACTTT.

This clone was recorded a few times. The rearrangement links TRBV3-1 (or the pseudogene TRBV3-2) to TRBJ2-2; D is perhaps TRBD2 (6 bases). This CDR3 contains 15 residues. Trimming removed 5 bases from V and 5 bases from J, with 15 bases in between. Germline CDR1 LGHDT, CDR2 YNNKEL (reference sequence). For the CDR3, the DNA is TGTGCCAGCAGCGTTCGGAGCCGGGGGACCGGGGAGCTGTTTTTT. The encoded protein is CASSVRSRGTGELFF.

V is TRBV10-3 and J is TRBJ1-1, with a weak D call TRBD1 (6 bases). CDR1 and CDR2 (germline): ENHRY, SYGVKD. The CDR3 totals 15 residues. With 1 base removed from V and 1 base from J, the gap between germline ends came to 10 bases. The CDR3 DNA is TGTGCCATCAGTGAGTATGGGGGGCGGAACACTGAAGCTTTCTTT. It translates to CAISEYGGRNTEAFF.

V gene TRBV27 combines with J gene TRBJ2-1, with a possible D match to TRBD2 (5 bases). The V end was cut by 1 base, the J end by 0 bases, with 7 bases between. From germline, CDR1 is MNHEY and CDR2 SMNVEV (reference sequence). The CDR3 loop spans 15 amino acids. The CDR3 spells CASSLLGSSYNEQFF. As DNA, the CDR3 is TGTGCCAGCAGTTTATTAGGGAGCTCCTACAATGAGCAGTTCTTC.

This clone is a singleton in its sample. V is TRBV5-4 and J is TRBJ1-1, with D hard to call. CDR1 and CDR2 from the germline V gene are SGHNT and YYREEE (reference sequence). Trimming removed 4 bases at V and 7 bases at J, with 11 bases between. This CDR3 is built from 12 residues. CDR3 sequence: CASSPHFGEAFF. DNA of the CDR3: TGTGCCAGCAGCCCTCATTTTGGTGAAGCTTTCTTT. The full variable domain, its missing parts supplied by reference TRBV5-4 and TRBJ1-1, is ETGVTQSPTHLIKTRGQQVTLRCSSQSGHNTVSWYQQALGQGPQFIFQYYREEENGRGNFPPRFSGLQFPNYSSELNVNALELDDSALYLCASSPHFGEAFFGQGTRLTVV.